This TCR beta chain was retrieved from a study of memory CD4+ T cells and cytomegalovirus serostatus. Study summary: Donors were healthy Belgian adults, 9 or 10 CMV seropositive and under 30 seronegative. Regarding the study as a whole: Each of some 67 CMV-associated TCRbeta sequences occurred in one to five individuals.

Profiled with immunoSEQ multiplex PCR; TCRdb holds only in-frame clones, not every one. The table shows about 45,000 clones, with roughly 80% occurring only once. Single viable CD3+CD4+CD8-CD45RO+ cells were sorted as the memory CD4+ T cells. Positive selection with CD4 microbeads enriched total CD4+ T cells. The CDR3 is 14 residues long. Per germline, CDR1 MNHEY and CDR2 SMNVEV (reference sequence). V was cut by 2 bases and J by 9 bases, with 14 bases left in between. This clone was observed a few times. Its antigen is still unknown. This TCR was recovered from an adult in good health and CMV-seronegative. The chain combines TRBV27 with TRBJ2-1; D gene unclear. The sample consisted of memory CD4+ T cells from blood. CDR3 bases: TGTGCCAGCAGTTTAGCTCAGATGGTGTCTGAGCAGTTCTTC. Translating gives CASSLAQMVSEQFF.